This TCR beta chain was captured by sequencing in a study of T cells in Graves' hyperthyroidism and ophthalmopathy. This clonotype turned up a few times. There were TCR beta CDR3 regions amplified from RNA transcripts. First-round RT-PCR with HTBI primers amplified the TCR CDR3 region. MiXCR was run by TCRdb on the multiplex PCR reads, yielding one entry per CDR3 protein. In the table there are around 530,000 distinct CDR3 sequences, roughly 17% of which are singletons. Germline V gene lookup returns CDR1 SGHRS and CDR2 YFSETQ. V lost 0 bases to trimming and J lost 12 bases, with 12 bases between them. The length of the CDR3 is 12 residues.

What was sequenced was blood. The gene calls are TRBV5-1 and TRBJ1-1; D call uncertain. This receptor was identified in a woman under 30 with Graves' ophthalmopathy. The CDR3 region has the DNA TGCGCCAGCAGCTTGGTAGGGTTGACGCCTTTCTTT. Its translation is CASSLVGLTPFF.